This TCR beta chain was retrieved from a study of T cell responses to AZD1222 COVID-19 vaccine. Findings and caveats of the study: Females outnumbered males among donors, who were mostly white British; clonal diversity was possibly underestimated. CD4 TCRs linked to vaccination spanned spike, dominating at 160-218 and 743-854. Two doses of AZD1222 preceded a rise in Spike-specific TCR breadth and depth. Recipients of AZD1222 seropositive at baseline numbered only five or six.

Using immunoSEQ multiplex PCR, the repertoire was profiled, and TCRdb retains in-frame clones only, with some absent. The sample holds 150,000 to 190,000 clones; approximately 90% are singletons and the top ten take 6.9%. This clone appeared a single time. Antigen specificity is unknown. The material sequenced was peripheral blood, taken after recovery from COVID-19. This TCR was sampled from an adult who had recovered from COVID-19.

Here the CDR3 reads CASSLTGSGANVLTF. CDR3 sequence (DNA): TGTGCCAGCAGTTTGACAGGCTCTGGGGCCAACGTCCTGACTTTC. This chain uses TRBV6-2 or TRBV6-3 with TRBJ2-6; D is perhaps TRBD1 (6 bases). The germline V gene encodes CDR1 MNHEY and CDR2 SVGEGT. V lost 4 bases and J lost 0, with 7 bases in between. The CDR3 spans 15 residues.